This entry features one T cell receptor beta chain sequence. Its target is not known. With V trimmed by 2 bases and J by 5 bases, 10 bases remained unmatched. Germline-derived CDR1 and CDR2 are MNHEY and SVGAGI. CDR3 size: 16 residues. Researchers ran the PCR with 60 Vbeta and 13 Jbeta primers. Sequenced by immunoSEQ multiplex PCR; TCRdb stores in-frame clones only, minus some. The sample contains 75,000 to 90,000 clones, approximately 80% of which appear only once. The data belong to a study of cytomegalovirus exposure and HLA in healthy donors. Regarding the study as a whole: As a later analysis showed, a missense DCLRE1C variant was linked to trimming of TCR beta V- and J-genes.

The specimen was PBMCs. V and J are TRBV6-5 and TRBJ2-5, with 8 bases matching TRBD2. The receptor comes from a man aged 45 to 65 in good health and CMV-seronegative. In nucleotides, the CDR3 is TGTGCCAGCAGTTACCCCCCCGGGGGGGCTAGGGAGACCCAGTACTTC. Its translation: CASSYPPGGARETQYF.